The present T cell receptor (beta chain) was sequenced within a study of cytomegalovirus exposure and HLA in healthy donors. Trimming removed 0 bases from V and 5 bases from J, with 7 bases in between. CDR1 and CDR2 (germline): SGHTA, FQGNSA. This CDR3 is built from 13 residues. The PCR ran on 60 Vbeta and 13 Jbeta primers. Clones were read by immunoSEQ multiplex PCR, and TCRdb kept only the in-frame ones, dropping some. This table holds more than 95,000 clones, approximately 82% found once. Material: PBMCs. The chain carries TRBV7-2 and TRBJ2-5, with D hard to call. The sequence came from a man aged 40-49 years in good health and CMV-seropositive. The CDR3 nucleotides are TGTGCCAGCAGCTTAGCGCTAGTTGAGACCCAGTACTTC. This gives the protein CASSLALVETQYF.